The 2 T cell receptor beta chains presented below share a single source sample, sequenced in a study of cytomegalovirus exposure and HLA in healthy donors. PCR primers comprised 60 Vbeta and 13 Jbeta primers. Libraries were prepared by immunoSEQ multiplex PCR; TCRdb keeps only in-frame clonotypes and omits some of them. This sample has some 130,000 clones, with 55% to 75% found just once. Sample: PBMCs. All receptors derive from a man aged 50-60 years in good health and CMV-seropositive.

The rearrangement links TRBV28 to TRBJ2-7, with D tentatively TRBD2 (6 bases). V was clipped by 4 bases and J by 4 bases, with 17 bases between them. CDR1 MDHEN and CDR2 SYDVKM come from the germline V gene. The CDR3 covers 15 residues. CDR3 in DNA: TGTGCCAGCAGTTCCGGGACTCCGGAGCCATACGAGCAGTACTTC. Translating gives CASSSGTPEPYEQYF.

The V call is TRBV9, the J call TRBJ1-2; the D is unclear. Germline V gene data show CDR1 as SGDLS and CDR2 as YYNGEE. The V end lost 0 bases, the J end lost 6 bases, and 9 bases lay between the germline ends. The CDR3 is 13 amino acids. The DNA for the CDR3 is TGTGCCAGCAGCGTAGGAGATTCCCATGGCTACACCTTC. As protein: CASSVGDSHGYTF.